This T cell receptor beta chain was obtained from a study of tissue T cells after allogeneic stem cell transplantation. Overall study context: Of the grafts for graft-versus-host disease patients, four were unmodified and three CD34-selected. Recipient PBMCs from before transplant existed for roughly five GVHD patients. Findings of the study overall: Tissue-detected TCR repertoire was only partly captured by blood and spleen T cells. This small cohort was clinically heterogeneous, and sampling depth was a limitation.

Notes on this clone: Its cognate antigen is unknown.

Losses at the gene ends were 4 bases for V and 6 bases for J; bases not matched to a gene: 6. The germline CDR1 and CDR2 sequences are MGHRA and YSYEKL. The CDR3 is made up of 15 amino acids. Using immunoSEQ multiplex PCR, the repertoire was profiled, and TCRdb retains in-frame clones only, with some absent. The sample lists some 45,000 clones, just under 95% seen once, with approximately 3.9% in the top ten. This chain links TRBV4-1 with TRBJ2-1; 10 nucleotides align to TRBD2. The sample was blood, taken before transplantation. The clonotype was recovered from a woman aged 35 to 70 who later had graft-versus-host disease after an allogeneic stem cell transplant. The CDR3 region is CASSRTSGAINEQFF. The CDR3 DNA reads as TGCGCCAGCAGCCGAACTAGCGGGGCTATCAATGAGCAGTTCTTC.